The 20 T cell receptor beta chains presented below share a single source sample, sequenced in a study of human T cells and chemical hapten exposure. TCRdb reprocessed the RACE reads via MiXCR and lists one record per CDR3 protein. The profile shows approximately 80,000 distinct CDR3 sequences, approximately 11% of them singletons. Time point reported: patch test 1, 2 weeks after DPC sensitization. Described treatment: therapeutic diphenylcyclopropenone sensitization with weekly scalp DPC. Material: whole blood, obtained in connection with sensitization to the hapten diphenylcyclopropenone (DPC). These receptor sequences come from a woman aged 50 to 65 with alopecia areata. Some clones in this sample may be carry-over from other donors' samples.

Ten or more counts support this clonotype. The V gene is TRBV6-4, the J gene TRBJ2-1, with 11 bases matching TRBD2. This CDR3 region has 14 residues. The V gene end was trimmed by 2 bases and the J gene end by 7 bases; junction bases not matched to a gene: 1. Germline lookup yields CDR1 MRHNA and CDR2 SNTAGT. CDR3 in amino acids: CASSDGTSGNEQFF. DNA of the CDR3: TGTGCCAGCAGTGACGGGACTAGCGGAAATGAGCAGTTCTTC.

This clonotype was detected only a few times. The CDR3 DNA reads as TGTGCCAGCAGCCAAGATCGGTCGAAAAGCCCTTTAGCCACTGAAGCTTTCTTT. Its protein product is CASSQDRSKSPLATEAFF. This rearrangement joins TRBV14 to TRBJ1-1; D unclear. The CDR3 is 18 amino acids. Trimming left V 0 bases short and J 4 bases short, with 21 bases between. Germline V lookup: CDR1 SGHDN, CDR2 FVKESK.

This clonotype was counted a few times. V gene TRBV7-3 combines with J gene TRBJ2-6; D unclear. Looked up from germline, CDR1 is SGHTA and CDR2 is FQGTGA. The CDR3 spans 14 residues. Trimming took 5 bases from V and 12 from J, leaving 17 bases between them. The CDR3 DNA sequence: TGTGCCAGCAGCCCGGGTTCTACCCCGTCCGTCCTGACTTTC. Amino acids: CASSPGSTPSVLTF.

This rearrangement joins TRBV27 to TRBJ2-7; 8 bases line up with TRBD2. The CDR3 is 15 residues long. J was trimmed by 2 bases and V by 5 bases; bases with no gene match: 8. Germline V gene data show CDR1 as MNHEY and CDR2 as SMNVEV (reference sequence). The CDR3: CASSLLSGTPYEQYF. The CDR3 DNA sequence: TGTGCCAGCAGTCTACTTAGCGGGACCCCCTACGAGCAGTACTTC.

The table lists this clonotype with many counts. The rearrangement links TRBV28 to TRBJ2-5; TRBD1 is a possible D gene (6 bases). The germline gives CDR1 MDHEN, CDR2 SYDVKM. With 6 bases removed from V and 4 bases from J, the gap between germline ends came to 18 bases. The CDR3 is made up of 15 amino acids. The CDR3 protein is CASRLAGAEGETQYF. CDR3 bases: TGTGCCAGCAGGTTAGCAGGGGCAGAAGGAGAGACCCAGTACTTC.

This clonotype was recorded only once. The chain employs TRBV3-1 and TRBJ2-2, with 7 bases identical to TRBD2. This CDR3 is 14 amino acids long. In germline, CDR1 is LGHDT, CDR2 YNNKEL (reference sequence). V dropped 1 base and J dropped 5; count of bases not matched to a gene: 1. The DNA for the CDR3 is TGTGCCAGCAGCCAAGGGGGAGGGACCGGGGAGCTGTTTTTT. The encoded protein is CASSQGGGTGELFF.

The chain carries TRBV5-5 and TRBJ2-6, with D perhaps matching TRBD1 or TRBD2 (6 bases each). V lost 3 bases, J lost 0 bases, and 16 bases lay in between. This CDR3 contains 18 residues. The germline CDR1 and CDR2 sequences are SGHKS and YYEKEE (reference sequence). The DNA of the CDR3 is TGTGCCAGCAGCTGGGGGCGGGGAATCCTCTCTGGGGCCAACGTCCTGACTTTC. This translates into CASSWGRGILSGANVLTF. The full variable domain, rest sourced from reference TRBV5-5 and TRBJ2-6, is DAGVTQSPTHLIKTRGQQVTLRCSPISGHKSVSWYQQVLGQGPQFIFQYYEKEERGRGNFPDRFSARQFPNYSSELNVNALLLGDSALYLCASSWGRGILSGANVLTFGAGSRLTVL.

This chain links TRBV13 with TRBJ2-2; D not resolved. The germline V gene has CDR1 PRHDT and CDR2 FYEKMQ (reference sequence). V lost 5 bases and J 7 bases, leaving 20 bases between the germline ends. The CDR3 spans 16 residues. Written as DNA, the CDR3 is TGTGCCAGCAGCAACGACCCGGGCCTAGATGGCGGGGAGCTGTTTTTT. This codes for CASSNDPGLDGGELFF.

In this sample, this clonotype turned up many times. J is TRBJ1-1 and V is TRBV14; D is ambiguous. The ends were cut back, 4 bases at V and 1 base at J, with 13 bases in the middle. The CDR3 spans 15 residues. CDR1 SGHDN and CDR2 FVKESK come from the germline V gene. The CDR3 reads CASSLSQYWNTEAFF. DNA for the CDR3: TGTGCCAGCAGCCTGTCACAATACTGGAACACTGAAGCTTTCTTT.

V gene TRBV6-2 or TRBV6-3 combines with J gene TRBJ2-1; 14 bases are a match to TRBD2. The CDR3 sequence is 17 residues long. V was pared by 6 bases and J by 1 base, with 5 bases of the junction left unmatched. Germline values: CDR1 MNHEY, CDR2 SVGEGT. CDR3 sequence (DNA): TGTGCCAGCAGCCGGGGACTAGCGGGGGAGTCCTACAATGAGCAGTTCTTC. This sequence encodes CASSRGLAGESYNEQFF.

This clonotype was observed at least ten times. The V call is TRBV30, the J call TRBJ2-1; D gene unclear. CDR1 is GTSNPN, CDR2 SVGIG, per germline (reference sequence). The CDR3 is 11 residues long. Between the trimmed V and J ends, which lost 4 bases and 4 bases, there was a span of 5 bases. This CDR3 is CAWKGYNEQFF. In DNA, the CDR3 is TGTGCCTGGAAGGGTTACAATGAGCAGTTCTTC.

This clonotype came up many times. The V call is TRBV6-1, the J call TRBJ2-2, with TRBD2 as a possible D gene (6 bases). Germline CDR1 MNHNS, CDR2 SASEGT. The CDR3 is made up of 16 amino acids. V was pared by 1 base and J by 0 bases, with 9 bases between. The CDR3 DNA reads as TGTGCCAGCAGTGAAGGGAGGGGTTCGAACACCGGGGAGCTGTTTTTT. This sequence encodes CASSEGRGSNTGELFF.

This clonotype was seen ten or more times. This chain's CDR3 is CATLGATEAFF. CDR3 bases: TGTGCCACCCTAGGCGCCACTGAAGCTTTCTTT. J is TRBJ1-1 and V is TRBV7-9; D is uncertain. CDR3 size: 11 residues. The germline V gene encodes CDR1 SEHNR and CDR2 FQNEAQ (reference sequence). V was clipped by 10 bases and J by 4 bases, with 10 bases between them.

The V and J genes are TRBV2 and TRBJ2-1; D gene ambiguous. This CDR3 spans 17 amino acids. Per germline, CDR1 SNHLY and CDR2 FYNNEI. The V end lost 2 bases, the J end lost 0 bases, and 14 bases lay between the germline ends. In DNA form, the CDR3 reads TGTGCCAGCAGTGAAACTGCTATTGGTAGCTCCTACAATGAGCAGTTCTTC. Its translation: CASSETAIGSSYNEQFF.

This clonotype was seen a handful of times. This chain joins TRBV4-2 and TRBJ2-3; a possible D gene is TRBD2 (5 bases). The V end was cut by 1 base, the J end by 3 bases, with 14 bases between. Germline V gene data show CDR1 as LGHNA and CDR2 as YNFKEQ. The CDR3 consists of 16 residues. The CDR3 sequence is CASSQGRLSGTDTQYF. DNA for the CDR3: TGTGCCAGCAGCCAAGGTAGACTCTCGGGGACAGATACGCAGTATTTT.

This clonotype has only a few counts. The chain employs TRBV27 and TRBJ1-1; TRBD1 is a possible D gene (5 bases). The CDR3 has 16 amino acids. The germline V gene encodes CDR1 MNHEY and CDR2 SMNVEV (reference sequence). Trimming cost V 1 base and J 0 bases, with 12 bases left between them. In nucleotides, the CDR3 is TGTGCCAGCAGTTTATTTCAGGACATAGTGAACACTGAAGCTTTCTTT. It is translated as CASSLFQDIVNTEAFF.

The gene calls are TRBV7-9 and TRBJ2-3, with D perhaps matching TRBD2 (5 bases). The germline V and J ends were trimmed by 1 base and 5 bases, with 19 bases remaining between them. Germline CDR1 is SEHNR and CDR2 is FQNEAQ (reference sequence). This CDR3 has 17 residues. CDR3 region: CASSLEGLRGPGDTQYF. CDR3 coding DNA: TGTGCCAGCAGCTTAGAAGGGCTCAGAGGGCCAGGAGATACGCAGTATTTT.

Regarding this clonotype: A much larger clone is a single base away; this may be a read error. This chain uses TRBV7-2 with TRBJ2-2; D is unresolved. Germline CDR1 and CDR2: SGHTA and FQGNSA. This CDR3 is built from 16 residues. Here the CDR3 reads CVSSLQAPVVVGELFF. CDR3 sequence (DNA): TGTGTCAGCAGCCTCCAGGCCCCTGTCGTTGTAGGGGAGCTGTTTTTT.

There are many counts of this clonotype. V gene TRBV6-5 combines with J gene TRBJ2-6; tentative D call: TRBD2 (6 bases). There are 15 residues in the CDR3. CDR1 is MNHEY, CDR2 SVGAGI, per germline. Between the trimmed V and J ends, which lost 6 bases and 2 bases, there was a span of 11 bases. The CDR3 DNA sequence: TGTGCCAGCAGGCCGGAGGGGACTGGGGCCAACGTCCTGACTTTC. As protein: CASRPEGTGANVLTF.

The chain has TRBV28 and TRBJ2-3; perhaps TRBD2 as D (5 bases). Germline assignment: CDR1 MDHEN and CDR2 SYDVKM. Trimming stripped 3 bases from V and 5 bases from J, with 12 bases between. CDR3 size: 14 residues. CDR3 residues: CASSLVRAGDTQYF. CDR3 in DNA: TGTGCCAGCAGTTTGGTACGGGCGGGAGATACGCAGTATTTT. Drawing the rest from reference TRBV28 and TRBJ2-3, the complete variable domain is DVKVTQSSRYLVKRTGEKVFLECVQDMDHENMFWYRQDPGLGLRLIYFSYDVKMKEKGDIPEGYSVSREKKERFSLILESASTNQTSMYLCASSLVRAGDTQYFGPGTRLTVL.